This T cell receptor (beta chain) was sequenced in a study of blood T cells in healthy people across ages. The study isolated at least 6 million PBMCs from each sample. The authors ran a second PCR of about 6 to 11 cycles using a sample-barcoded 5' primer and a J-beta primer mix. TCRdb re-called the 5' RACE reads with MiXCR, one entry per CDR3 protein. Of approximately 1,000,000 distinct CDR3 sequences in the sample, 35% to 55% were seen once. J lost 2 bases, V lost 0 bases, and 9 bases had no gene match. The CDR3 is 18 residues long. Germline V gene lookup returns CDR1 MNHEY and CDR2 SVGAGI. This TCR was sampled from a woman aged 55-69 years in good health. The chain links TRBV6-5 to TRBJ2-3; 9 bases are a match to TRBD2. The sequencing sample was made of blood. The CDR3 DNA sequence: TGTGCCAGCAGTTACTCTTACCGGGCGGGAGGGCTCACAGATACGCAGTATTTT. Amino acids: CASSYSYRAGGLTDTQYF.